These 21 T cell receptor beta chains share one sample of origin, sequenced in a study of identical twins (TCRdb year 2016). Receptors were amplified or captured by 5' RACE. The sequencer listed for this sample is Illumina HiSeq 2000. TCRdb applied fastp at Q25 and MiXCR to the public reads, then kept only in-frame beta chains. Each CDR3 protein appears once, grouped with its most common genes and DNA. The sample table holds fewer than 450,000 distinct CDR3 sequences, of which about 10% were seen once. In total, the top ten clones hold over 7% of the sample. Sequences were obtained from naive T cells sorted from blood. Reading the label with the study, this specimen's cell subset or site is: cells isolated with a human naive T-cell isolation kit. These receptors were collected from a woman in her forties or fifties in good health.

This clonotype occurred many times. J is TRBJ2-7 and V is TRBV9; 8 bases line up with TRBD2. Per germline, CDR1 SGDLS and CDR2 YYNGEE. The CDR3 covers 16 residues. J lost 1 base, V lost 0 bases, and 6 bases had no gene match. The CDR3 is CASSVGASGRSYEQYF. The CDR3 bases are TGTGCCAGCAGCGTAGGGGCTAGCGGGCGTTCCTACGAGCAGTACTTC.

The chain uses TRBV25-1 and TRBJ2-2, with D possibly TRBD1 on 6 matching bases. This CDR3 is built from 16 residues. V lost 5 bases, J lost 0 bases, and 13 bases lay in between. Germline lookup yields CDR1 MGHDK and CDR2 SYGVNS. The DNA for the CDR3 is TGTGCCAGCAGTTCTTATACAGGGACGAACACCGGGGAGCTGTTTTTT. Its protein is CASSSYTGTNTGELFF.

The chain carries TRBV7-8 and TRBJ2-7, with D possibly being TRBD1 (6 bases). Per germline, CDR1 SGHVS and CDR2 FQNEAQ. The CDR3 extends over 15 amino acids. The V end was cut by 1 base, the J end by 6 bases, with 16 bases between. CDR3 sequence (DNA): TGTGCCAGCAGCTTAGATTACAGGGAATCTGGCGAGCAGTACGTC. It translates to CASSLDYRESGEQYV.

The DNA of the CDR3 is TGCGCCAGCAGCGCCGGGACTTGGGATGACAATGAGCAGTTCTTC. This gives the protein CASSAGTWDDNEQFF. This chain links TRBV10-2 with TRBJ2-1, with D perhaps TRBD2 (6 bases). V lost 6 bases and J lost 5, with 17 bases in between. CDR1 and CDR2 (germline): WSHSY, SAAADI. The CDR3 is 15 amino acids.

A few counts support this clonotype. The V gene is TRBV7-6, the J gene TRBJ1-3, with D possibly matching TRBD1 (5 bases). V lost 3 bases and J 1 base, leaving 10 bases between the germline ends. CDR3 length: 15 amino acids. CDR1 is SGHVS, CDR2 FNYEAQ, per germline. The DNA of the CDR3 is TGTGCCAGCAGCTTTCAAAGGGGTTCTGGAAACACCATATATTTT. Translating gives CASSFQRGSGNTIYF.

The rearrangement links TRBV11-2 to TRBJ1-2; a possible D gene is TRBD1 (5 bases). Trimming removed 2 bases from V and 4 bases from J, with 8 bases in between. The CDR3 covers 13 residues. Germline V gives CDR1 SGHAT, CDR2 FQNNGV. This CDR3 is CASSLTGTYGYTF. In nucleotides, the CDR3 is TGTGCCAGCAGCTTAACCGGGACCTATGGCTACACCTTC. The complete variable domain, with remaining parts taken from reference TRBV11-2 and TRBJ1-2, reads EAGVAQSPRYKIIEKRQSVAFWCNPISGHATLYWYQQILGQGPKLLIQFQNNGVVDDSQLPKDRFSAERLKGVDSTLKIQPAKLEDSAVYLCASSLTGTYGYTFGSGTRLTVV.

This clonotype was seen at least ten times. The CDR3 coding sequence is TGCAGTGCTAGGCTGGGGACAGTCTCTGGGGAGCTGTTTTTT. It yields the protein CSARLGTVSGELFF. The chain couples TRBV20-1 to TRBJ2-2, with TRBD1 identical over 7 bases. V lost 3 bases, J lost 8 bases, and 9 bases stayed unmatched. Germline loops: CDR1 DFQATT, CDR2 SNEGSKA (reference sequence). The CDR3 runs to 14 residues.

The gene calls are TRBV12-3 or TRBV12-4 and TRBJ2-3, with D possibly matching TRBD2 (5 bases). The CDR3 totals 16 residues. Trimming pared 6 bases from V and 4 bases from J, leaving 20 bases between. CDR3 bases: TGTGCCAGCAGAGGACGACGGGGAAAGCGCCCAGATACGCAGTATTTT. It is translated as CASRGRRGKRPDTQYF.

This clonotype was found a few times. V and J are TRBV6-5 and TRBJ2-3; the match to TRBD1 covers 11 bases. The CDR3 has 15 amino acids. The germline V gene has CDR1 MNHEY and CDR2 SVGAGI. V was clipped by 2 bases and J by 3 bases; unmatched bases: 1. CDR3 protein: CASSYRDRGTDTQYF. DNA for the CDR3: TGTGCCAGCAGTTACAGGGACAGGGGGACAGATACGCAGTATTTT.

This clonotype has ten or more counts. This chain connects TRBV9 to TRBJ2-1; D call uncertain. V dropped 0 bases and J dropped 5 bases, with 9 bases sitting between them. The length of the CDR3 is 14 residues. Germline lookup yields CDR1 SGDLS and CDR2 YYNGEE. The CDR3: CASSVVNRDNEQFF. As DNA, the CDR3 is TGTGCCAGCAGCGTAGTGAACCGGGACAATGAGCAGTTCTTC.

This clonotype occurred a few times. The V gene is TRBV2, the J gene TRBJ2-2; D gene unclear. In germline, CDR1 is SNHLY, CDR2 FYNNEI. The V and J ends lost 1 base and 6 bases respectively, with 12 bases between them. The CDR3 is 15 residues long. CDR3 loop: CASSEEGWVSGELFF. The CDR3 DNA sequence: TGTGCCAGCAGTGAAGAGGGCTGGGTCTCCGGGGAGCTGTTTTTT.

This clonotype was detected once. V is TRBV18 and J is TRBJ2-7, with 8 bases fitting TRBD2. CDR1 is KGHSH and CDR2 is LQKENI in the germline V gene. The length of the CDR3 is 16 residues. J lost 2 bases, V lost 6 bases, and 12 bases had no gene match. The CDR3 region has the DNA TGTGCCAGCTCTCGTATCAGGACTAGCAATACCTACGAGCAGTACTTC. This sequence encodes CASSRIRTSNTYEQYF.

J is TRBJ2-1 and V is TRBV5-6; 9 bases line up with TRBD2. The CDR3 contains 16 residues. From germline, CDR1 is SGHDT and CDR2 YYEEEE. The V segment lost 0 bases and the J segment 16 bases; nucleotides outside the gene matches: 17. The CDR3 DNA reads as TGTGCCAGCAGCTTGGTTAGTAGCGGGAGTTTGCACGGCGTCTTCTTC. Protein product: CASSLVSSGSLHGVFF.

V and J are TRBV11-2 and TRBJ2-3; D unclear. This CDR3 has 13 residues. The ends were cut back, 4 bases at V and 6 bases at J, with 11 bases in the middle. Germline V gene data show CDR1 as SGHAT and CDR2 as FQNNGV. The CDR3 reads CASSSELADTQYF. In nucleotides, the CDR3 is TGTGCCAGCAGCTCGGAATTAGCCGATACGCAGTATTTT.

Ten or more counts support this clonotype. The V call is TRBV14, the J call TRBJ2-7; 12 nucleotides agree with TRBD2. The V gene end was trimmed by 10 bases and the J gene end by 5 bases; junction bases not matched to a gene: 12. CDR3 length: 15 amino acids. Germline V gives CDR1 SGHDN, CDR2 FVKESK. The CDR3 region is CANKDRLAGGDEQYF. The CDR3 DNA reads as TGTGCCAACAAAGATAGGCTAGCGGGAGGGGACGAGCAGTACTTC.

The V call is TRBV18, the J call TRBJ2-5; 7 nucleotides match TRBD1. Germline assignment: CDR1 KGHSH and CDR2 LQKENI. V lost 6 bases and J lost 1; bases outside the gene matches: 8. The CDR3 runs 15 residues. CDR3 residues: CASSPKGGFQETQYF. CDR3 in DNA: TGTGCCAGCTCTCCTAAAGGGGGCTTCCAAGAGACCCAGTACTTC.

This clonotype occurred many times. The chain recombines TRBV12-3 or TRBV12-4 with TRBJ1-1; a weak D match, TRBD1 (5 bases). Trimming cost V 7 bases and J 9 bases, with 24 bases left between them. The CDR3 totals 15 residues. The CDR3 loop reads CASTPFRRGPIKAFF. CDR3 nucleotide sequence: TGTGCCAGCACCCCCTTCAGGAGGGGACCAATCAAAGCTTTCTTT.

CDR3 in DNA: TGTGCCAGCAGCCTGACTAGCGGGATCTACGAGCAGTACTTC. As protein: CASSLTSGIYEQYF. V gene TRBV11-2 combines with J gene TRBJ2-7; 11 positions agree with TRBD2. This CDR3 spans 14 amino acids. J lost 3 bases, V lost 5 bases, and 3 bases had no gene match. Germline V gene lookup returns CDR1 SGHAT and CDR2 FQNNGV. The full variable domain, completed using reference TRBV11-2 and TRBJ2-7, is EAGVAQSPRYKIIEKRQSVAFWCNPISGHATLYWYQQILGQGPKLLIQFQNNGVVDDSQLPKDRFSAERLKGVDSTLKIQPAKLEDSAVYLCASSLTSGIYEQYFGPGTRLTVT.

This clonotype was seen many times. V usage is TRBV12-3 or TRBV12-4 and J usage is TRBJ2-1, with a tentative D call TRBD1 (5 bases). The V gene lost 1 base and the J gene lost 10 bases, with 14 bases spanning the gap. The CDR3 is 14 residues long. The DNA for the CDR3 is TGTGCCAGCAGTTTAGACGACAGATCTCGAGAGCAGTTCTTC. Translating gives CASSLDDRSREQFF.

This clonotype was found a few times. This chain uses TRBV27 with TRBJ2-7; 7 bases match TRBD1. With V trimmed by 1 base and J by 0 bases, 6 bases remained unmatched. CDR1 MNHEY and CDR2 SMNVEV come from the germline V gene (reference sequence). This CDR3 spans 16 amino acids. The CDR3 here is CASSLYRDSRSYEQYF. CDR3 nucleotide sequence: TGTGCCAGCAGTTTATACCGGGACAGCCGCTCCTACGAGCAGTACTTC.

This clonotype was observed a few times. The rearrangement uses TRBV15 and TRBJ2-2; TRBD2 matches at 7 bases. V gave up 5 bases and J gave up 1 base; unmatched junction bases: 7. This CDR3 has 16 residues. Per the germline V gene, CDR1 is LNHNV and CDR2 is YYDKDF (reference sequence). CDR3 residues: CATSPGVAGNTGELFF. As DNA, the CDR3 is TGTGCCACCAGCCCCGGGGTAGCGGGGAACACCGGGGAGCTGTTTTTT.